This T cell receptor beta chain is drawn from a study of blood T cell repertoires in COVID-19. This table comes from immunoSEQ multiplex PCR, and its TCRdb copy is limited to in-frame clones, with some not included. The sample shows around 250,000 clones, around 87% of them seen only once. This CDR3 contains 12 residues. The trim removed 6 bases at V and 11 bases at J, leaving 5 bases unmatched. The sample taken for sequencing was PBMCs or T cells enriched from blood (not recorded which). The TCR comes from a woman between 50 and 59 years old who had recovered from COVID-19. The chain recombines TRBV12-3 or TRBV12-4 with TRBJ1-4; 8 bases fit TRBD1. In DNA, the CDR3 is TGTGCCAGCAGCACGGACAGGGTGAAACTGTTTTTT. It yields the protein CASSTDRVKLFF.